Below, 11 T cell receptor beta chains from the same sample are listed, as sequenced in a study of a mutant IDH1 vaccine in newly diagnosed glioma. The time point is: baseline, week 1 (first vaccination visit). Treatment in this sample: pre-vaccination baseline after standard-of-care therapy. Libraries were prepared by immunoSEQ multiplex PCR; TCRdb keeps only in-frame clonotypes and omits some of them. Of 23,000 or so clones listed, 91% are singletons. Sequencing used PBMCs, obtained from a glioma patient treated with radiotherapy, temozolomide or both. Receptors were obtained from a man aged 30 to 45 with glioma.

DNA of the CDR3: TGTGCCAGCAGCCTCCAGACAGGGGAAGGCTACACCTTC. Its protein is CASSLQTGEGYTF. This chain connects TRBV6-6 to TRBJ1-2, with TRBD1 identical over 8 bases. With 6 bases clipped from V and 8 bases from J, the junction kept 8 bases outside the gene matches. Germline loops: CDR1 MNHNY, CDR2 SVGAGI (reference sequence). CDR3 length: 13 residues.

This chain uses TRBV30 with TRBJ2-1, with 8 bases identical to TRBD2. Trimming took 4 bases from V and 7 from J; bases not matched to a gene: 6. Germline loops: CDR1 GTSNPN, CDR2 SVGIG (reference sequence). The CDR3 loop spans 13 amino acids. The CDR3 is CAWTSGSTNEQFF. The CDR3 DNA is TGTGCCTGGACGAGCGGGAGTACGAATGAGCAGTTCTTC.

This CDR3 reads CASSSGTGSNQPQHF. The DNA for the CDR3 is TGTGCCAGCAGTTCCGGGACAGGGAGCAATCAGCCCCAGCATTTT. This rearrangement joins TRBV5-6 to TRBJ1-5, with 9 bases matching TRBD1. Germline V gene lookup returns CDR1 SGHDT and CDR2 YYEEEE. This CDR3 spans 15 amino acids. The J segment lost 1 base and the V segment lost 5 bases, leaving 4 bases of the junction unmatched. The full variable domain, with the rest looked up from reference TRBV5-6 and TRBJ1-5, is DAGVTQSPTHLIKTRGQQVTLRCSPKSGHDTVSWYQQALGQGPQFIFQYYEEEERQRGNFPDRFSGHQFPNYSSELNVNALLLGDSALYLCASSSGTGSNQPQHFGDGTRLSIL.

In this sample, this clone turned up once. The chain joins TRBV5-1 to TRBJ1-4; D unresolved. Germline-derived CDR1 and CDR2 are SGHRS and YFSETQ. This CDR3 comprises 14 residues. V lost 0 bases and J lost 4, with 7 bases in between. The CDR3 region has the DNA TGCGCCAGCAGCTTGGGACGGAGTAATGAAAAACTGTTTTTT. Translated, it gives CASSLGRSNEKLFF.

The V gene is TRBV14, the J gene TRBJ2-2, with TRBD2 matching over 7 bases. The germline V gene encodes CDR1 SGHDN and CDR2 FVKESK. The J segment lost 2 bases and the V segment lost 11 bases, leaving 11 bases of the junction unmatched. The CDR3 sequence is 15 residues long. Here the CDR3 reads CASRPAGLNTGELFF. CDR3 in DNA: TGTGCCTCTCGGCCTGCGGGACTAAACACCGGGGAGCTGTTTTTT.

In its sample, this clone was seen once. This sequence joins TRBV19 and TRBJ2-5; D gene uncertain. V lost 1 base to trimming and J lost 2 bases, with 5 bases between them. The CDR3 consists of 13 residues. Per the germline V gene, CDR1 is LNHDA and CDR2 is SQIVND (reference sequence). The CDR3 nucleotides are TGTGCCAGTAGTATAGCCCAACAAGAGACCCAGTACTTC. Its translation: CASSIAQQETQYF. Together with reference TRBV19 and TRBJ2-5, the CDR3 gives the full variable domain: DGGITQSPKYLFRKEGQNVTLSCEQNLNHDAMYWYRQDPGQGLRLIYYSQIVNDFQKGDIAEGYSVSREKKESFPLTVTSAQKNPTAFYLCASSIAQQETQYFGPGTRLLVL.

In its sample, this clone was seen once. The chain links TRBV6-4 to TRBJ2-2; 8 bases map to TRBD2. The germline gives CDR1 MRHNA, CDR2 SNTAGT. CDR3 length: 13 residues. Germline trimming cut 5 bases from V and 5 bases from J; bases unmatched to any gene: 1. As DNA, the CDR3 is TGTGCCAGCAGTCGGGGGGGAACCGGGGAGCTGTTTTTT. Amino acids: CASSRGGTGELFF.

CDR3 region: CASSLGSFRLAGAGELFF. CDR3 DNA sequence: TGTGCCAGCAGTTTAGGTTCGTTTCGACTAGCGGGGGCCGGGGAGCTGTTTTTT. The J gene is TRBJ2-2, the V gene TRBV27, with 12 bases fitting TRBD2. Germline V gene data show CDR1 as MNHEY and CDR2 as SMNVEV (reference sequence). J lost 6 bases, V lost 2 bases, and 10 bases had no gene match. This CDR3 is 18 amino acids long.

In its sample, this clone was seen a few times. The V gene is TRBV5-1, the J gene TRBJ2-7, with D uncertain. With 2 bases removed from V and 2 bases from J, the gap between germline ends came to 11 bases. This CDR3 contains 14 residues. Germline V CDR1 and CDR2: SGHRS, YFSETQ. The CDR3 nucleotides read TGCGCCAGCAGCTTCTCCAGTGGAGCCTACGAGCAGTACTTC. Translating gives CASSFSSGAYEQYF.

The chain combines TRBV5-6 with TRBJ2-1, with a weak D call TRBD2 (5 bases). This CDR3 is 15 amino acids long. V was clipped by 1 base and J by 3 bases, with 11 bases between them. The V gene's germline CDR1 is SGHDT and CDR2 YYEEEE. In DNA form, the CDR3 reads TGTGCCAGCAGCTTGTTCGGGGAGAGCTACAATGAGCAGTTCTTC. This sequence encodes CASSLFGESYNEQFF. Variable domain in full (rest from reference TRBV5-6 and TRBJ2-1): DAGVTQSPTHLIKTRGQQVTLRCSPKSGHDTVSWYQQALGQGPQFIFQYYEEEERQRGNFPDRFSGHQFPNYSSELNVNALLLGDSALYLCASSLFGESYNEQFFGPGTRLTVL.

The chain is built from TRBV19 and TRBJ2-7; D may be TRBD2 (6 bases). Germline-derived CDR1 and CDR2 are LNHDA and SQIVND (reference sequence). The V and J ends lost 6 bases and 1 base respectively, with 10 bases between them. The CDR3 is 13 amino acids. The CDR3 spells CASSGGLSYEQYF. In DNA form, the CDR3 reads TGTGCCAGTAGCGGGGGTCTATCCTACGAGCAGTACTTC.